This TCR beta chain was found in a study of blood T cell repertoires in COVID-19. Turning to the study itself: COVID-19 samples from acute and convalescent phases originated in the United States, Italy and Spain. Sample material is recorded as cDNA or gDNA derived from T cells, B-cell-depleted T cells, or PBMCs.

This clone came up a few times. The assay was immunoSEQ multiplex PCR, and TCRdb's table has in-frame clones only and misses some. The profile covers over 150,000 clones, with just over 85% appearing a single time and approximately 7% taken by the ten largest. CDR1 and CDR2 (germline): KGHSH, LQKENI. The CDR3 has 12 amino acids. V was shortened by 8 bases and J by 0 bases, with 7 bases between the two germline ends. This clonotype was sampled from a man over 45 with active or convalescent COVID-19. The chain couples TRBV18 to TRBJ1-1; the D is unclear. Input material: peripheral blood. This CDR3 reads CASTKVNTEAFF. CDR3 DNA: TGTGCCAGCACTAAGGTGAACACTGAAGCTTTCTTT.